The 5 T cell receptor beta chains given below trace back to one sample, sequenced in a study of T cells in Graves' hyperthyroidism and ophthalmopathy. The CDR3 regions of TCR beta were amplified from RNA transcripts. HTBI primers were used for first-round RT-PCR of the TCR CDR3. TCRdb reanalysed the multiplex PCR reads using MiXCR and keeps one entry per CDR3 protein. The data show approximately 590,000 distinct CDR3 sequences, roughly 50% seen once. Material: peripheral blood or thyroid tissue (not recorded which). These receptors all come from a woman aged 18-29 years with Graves' hyperthyroidism.

This clonotype was picked up a small number of times. The chain joins TRBV9 to TRBJ2-5; D is possibly TRBD1 (6 bases). The CDR3 has 13 amino acids. V lost 7 bases, J lost 2 bases, and 12 bases lay in between. Germline V gene lookup returns CDR1 SGDLS and CDR2 YYNGEE. The CDR3 nucleotides are TGTGCCAGCGGAAACAGGGAACAAGAGACCCAGTACTTC. The encoded protein is CASGNREQETQYF. Drawing the rest from reference TRBV9 and TRBJ2-5, the complete variable domain is DSGVTQTPKHLITATGQRVTLRCSPRSGDLSVYWYQQSLDQGLQFLIQYYNGEERAKGNILERFSAQQFPDLHSELNLSSLELGDSALYFCASGNREQETQYFGPGTRLLVL.

This clonotype was seen a handful of times. This chain uses TRBV20-1 with TRBJ2-7; weak D call: TRBD2 (6 bases). Germline CDR1 DFQATT, CDR2 SNEGSKA (reference sequence). Trimming removed 0 bases at V and 0 bases at J, with 12 bases between. This CDR3 contains 15 residues. CDR3 residues: CSARDMAGPSYEQYF. Here the CDR3 DNA reads TGCAGTGCTAGAGATATGGCGGGACCCTCCTACGAGCAGTACTTC.

This clonotype has only a few counts. The V and J genes are TRBV7-2 and TRBJ2-7, with TRBD2 matching over 9 bases. Germline CDR1 and CDR2: SGHTA and FQGNSA. This CDR3 is built from 16 residues. The V segment lost 4 bases and the J segment 6 bases; nucleotides outside the gene matches: 13. CDR3 bases: TGTGCCAGCAGCTCCCCTCAGTCAAGCGGGAGGCGCGAGCAGTACTTC. Its translation: CASSSPQSSGRREQYF.

V gene TRBV15 combines with J gene TRBJ1-2, with D unresolved. The CDR3 contains 13 residues. V was clipped by 3 bases and J by 6 bases, with 11 bases between them. CDR1 is LNHNV and CDR2 is YYDKDF in the germline V gene (reference sequence). CDR3 amino acids: CATSSDGRDGYTF. DNA for the CDR3: TGTGCCACCAGCAGCGATGGACGAGATGGCTACACCTTC.

The chain carries TRBV5-4 and TRBJ2-7, with D unclear. The ends were cut back, 4 bases at V and 5 bases at J, with 7 bases in the middle. Germline-derived CDR1 and CDR2 are SGHNT and YYREEE (reference sequence). The CDR3 sequence is 11 residues long. The CDR3 nucleotides are TGTGCCAGCAGCAGCGACCACGAGCAGTACTTC. Translating it yields CASSSDHEQYF.